This is a list of T cell receptor beta chains from one sample in a study of identical twins. TCRdb itself ran the 5' RACE reads through MiXCR, one entry per CDR3 protein. The table includes about 530,000 distinct CDR3 sequences, 12% to 15% detected once. These data were also filed under a second study, of yellow fever vaccine responses in identical twins.

Sample: CD4+ T cells sorted from blood. These receptors were obtained from a young woman in good health. Each CDR3 is given without its conserved first and last residue.

V gene: TRBV20-1
CDR3 protein: SASDRNTDTQY

V gene: TRBV5-1
CDR3 protein: ASSPQTRRVSYEQY

V gene: TRBV5-6
CDR3 protein: ASSMKGNTEAF

V gene: TRBV4-1
CDR3 protein: ASRGATMNTEAF

V gene: TRBV11-2
CDR3 protein: ASSLVGPETQY

V gene: TRBV14
CDR3 protein: ASSQSEWGLSSYNEQF

V gene: TRBV12-3/TRBV12-4
CDR3 protein: ASSPSGRGSYNEQF

V gene: TRBV28
CDR3 protein: ASSPRKLSGANVLT

V gene: TRBV5-5
CDR3 protein: ASSADWQAGYTEAF

V gene: TRBV5-1
CDR3 protein: ASSLAPGQGFSNEKLF

V gene: TRBV5-1
CDR3 protein: ASSLAGDRGTEAF

V gene: TRBV7-9
CDR3 protein: ASSGGTGDEKLF

V gene: TRBV11-1
CDR3 protein: ASSHGQGSSYEQY

V gene: TRBV27
CDR3 protein: ASSLVPSGAYEQY

V gene: TRBV14
CDR3 protein: ASSRLGGGNYNEQF

V gene: TRBV4-1
CDR3 protein: ASSRGGTLF

V gene: TRBV4-2
CDR3 protein: ASSLGQGSDTQY

V gene: TRBV20-1
CDR3 protein: SASAGVTNEKLF

V gene: TRBV12-3/TRBV12-4
CDR3 protein: ASSYGGGNQPQH

V gene: TRBV11-2
CDR3 protein: ASSLDRQASGELF

V gene: TRBV6-1
CDR3 protein: ASRARGSTDTQY

V gene: TRBV20-1
CDR3 protein: SAASRLNTEAF

V gene: TRBV4-1
CDR3 protein: ASSQDYWRGAYEQY

V gene: TRBV4-1
CDR3 protein: ASSQPRSTDTQY

V gene: TRBV11-1
CDR3 protein: ASSLATTGTGGRNEQF

V gene: TRBV16
CDR3 protein: ASSQWVSKQPQH

V gene: TRBV12-3/TRBV12-4
CDR3 protein: ASSRLLAGSDTQY

V gene: TRBV3-1
CDR3 protein: ASSQDLVAGGEKLF

V gene: TRBV20-1
CDR3 protein: SATPLLTDKETQY

V gene: TRBV28
CDR3 protein: ATSLLAEQY

V gene: TRBV14
CDR3 protein: ASSQMGRQNYGYT

V gene: TRBV6-2/TRBV6-3
CDR3 protein: ASSSVAGSTDTQY

V gene: TRBV18
CDR3 protein: ASSPPAGTAYNEQF

V gene: TRBV5-1
CDR3 protein: ASSETGGTTSYNEQF

V gene: TRBV11-2
CDR3 protein: ASRDRENTEAF

V gene: TRBV7-9
CDR3 protein: ASSLNRVSSYNEQF

V gene: TRBV24-1
CDR3 protein: ATSDLSRAGNNEQF

V gene: TRBV7-8
CDR3 protein: ASSLTLWGSGDDEQF

V gene: TRBV21-1
CDR3 protein: ASSKAIYSNQPQH

V gene: TRBV29-1
CDR3 protein: SVESGGGYNEQF

V gene: TRBV7-9
CDR3 protein: ASSPGGPRGVKLF

V gene: TRBV5-1
CDR3 protein: ASSWGALDNEQF

V gene: TRBV6-1
CDR3 protein: ASSRLAGRHEQF

V gene: TRBV6-5
CDR3 protein: ASSSLGSKVDTQY

V gene: TRBV7-8
CDR3 protein: ASSLGPANTGELF

V gene: TRBV6-1
CDR3 protein: ASSPRQDSYQPQH

V gene: TRBV20-1
CDR3 protein: SARSDKGGILGYT

V gene: TRBV5-1
CDR3 protein: ASSLGYSQTMNTEAF

V gene: TRBV12-3/TRBV12-4
CDR3 protein: ASSPGPVIYGYT

V gene: TRBV20-1
CDR3 protein: SARMSYNEQF

V gene: TRBV5-4
CDR3 protein: ASSSAGLAGNTGELF

V gene: TRBV2
CDR3 protein: ASGTNADTQY

V gene: TRBV10-3
CDR3 protein: AISDLGANQPQH

V gene: TRBV6-2/TRBV6-3
CDR3 protein: ASSAGSGSQPQH

V gene: TRBV5-6
CDR3 protein: ASSPPLAGQETQY

V gene: TRBV19
CDR3 protein: ASSIEFRKDYGYT

V gene: TRBV5-1
CDR3 protein: ASRPNDPGTGRRNEQF